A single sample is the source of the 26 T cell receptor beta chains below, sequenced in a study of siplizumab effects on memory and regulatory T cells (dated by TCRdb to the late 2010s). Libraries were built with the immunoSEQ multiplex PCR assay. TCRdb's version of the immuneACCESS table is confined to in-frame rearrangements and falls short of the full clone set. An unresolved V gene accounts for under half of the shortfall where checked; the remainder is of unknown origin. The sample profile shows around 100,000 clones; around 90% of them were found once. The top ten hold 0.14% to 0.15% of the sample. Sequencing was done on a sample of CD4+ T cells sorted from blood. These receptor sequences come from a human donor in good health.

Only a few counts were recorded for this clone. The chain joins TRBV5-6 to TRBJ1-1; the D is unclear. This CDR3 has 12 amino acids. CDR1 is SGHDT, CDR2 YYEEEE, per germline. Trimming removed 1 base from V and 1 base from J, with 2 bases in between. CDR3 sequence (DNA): TGTGCCAGCAGCTTGTGGAACACTGAAGCTTTCTTT. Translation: CASSLWNTEAFF.

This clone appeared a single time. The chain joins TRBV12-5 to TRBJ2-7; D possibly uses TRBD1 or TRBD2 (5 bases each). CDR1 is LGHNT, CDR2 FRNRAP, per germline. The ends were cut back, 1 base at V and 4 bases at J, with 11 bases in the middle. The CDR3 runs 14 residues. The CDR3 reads CASGLGDGGYEQYF. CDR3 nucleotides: TGTGCTAGTGGTTTGGGGGACGGAGGATACGAGCAGTACTTC. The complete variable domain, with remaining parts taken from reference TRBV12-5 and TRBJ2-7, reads DARVTQTPRHKVTEMGQEVTMRCQPILGHNTVFWYRQTMMQGLELLAYFRNRAPLDDSGMPKDRFSAEMPDATLATLKIQPSEPRDSAVYFCASGLGDGGYEQYFGPGTRLTVT.

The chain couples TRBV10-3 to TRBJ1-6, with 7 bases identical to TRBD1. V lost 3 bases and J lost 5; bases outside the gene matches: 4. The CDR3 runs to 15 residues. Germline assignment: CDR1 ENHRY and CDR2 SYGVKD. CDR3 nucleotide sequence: TGTGCCATCAGTGAAGGACAGGTAGATAATTCACCCCTCCACTTT. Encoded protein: CAISEGQVDNSPLHF.

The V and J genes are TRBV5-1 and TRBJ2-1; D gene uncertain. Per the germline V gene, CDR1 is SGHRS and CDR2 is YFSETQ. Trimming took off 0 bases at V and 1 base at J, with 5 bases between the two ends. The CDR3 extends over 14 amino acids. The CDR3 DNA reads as TGCGCCAGCAGCTTGGGGAGTTCCTACAATGAGCAGTTCTTC. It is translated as CASSLGSSYNEQFF.

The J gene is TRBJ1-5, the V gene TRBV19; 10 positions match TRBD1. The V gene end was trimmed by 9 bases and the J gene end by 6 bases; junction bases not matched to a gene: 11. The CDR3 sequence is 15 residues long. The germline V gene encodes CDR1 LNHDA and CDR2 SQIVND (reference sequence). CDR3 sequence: CASSQGQGSSQPQHF. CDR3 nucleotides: TGTGCCAGCTCCCAGGGACAGGGGTCCTCTCAGCCCCAGCATTTT.

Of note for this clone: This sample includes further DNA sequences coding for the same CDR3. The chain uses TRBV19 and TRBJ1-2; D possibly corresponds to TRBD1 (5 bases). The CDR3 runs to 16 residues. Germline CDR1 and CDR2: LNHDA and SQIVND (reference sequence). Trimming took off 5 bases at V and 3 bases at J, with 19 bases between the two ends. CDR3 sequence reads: CASSPGWGKSYYGYTF. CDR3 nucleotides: TGTGCCAGTAGTCCTGGATGGGGCAAATCATACTATGGCTACACCTTC. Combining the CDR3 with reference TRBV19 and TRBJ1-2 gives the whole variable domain DGGITQSPKYLFRKEGQNVTLSCEQNLNHDAMYWYRQDPGQGLRLIYYSQIVNDFQKGDIAEGYSVSREKKESFPLTVTSAQKNPTAFYLCASSPGWGKSYYGYTFGSGTRLTVV.

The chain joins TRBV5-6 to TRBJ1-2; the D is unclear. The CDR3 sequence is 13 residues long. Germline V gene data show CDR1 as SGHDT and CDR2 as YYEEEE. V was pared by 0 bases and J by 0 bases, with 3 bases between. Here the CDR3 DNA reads TGTGCCAGCAGCTTGGGAGCTAACTATGGCTACACCTTC. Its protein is CASSLGANYGYTF.

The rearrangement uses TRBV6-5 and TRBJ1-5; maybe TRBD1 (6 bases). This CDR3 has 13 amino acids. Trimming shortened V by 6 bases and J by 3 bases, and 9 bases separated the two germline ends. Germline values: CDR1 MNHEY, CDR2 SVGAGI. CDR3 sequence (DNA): TGTGCCAGCAGACAGGGAGTCAATCAGCCCCAGCATTTT. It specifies CASRQGVNQPQHF.

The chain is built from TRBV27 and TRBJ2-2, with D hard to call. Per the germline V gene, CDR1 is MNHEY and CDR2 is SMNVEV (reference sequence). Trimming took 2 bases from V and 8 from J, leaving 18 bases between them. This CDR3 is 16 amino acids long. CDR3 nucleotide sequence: TGTGCCAGCAGTTTAAACCCCCTTACCGTAACGGGGGAGCTGTTTTTT. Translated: CASSLNPLTVTGELFF.

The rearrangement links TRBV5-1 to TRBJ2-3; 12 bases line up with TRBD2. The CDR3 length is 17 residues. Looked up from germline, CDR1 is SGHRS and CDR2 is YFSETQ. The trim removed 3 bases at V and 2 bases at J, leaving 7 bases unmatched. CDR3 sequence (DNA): TGCGCCAGCAGCTCTGGGACTAGCGGGCTACACACAGATACGCAGTATTTT. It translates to CASSSGTSGLHTDTQYF.

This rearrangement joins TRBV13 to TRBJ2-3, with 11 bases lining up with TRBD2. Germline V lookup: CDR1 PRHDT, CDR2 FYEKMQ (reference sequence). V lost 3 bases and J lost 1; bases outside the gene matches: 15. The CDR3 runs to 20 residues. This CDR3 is CASSFLPSGGPDYGTDTQYF. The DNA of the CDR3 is TGTGCCAGCAGCTTCCTCCCTAGCGGGGGGCCTGACTACGGCACAGATACGCAGTATTTT.

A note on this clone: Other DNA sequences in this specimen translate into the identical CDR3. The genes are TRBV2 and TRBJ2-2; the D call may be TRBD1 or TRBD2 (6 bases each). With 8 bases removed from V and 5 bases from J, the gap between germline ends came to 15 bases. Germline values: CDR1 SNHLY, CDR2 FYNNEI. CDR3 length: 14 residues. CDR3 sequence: CASGGQGGTGELFF. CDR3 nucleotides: TGTGCCAGCGGGGGACAAGGAGGGACCGGGGAGCTGTTTTTT.

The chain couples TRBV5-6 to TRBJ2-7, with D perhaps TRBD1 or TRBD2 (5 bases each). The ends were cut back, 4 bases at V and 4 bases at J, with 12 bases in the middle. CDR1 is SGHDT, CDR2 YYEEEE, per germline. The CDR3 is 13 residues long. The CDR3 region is CASSPGPTYEQYF. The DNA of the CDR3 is TGTGCCAGCAGCCCGGGACCTACTTACGAGCAGTACTTC. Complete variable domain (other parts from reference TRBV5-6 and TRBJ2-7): DAGVTQSPTHLIKTRGQQVTLRCSPKSGHDTVSWYQQALGQGPQFIFQYYEEEERQRGNFPDRFSGHQFPNYSSELNVNALLLGDSALYLCASSPGPTYEQYFGPGTRLTVT.

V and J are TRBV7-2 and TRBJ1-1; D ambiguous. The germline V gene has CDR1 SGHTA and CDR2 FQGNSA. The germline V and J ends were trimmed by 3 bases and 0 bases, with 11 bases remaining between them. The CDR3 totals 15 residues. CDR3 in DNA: TGTGCCAGCAGCTTTAACGCAGCCATGAACACTGAAGCTTTCTTT. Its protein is CASSFNAAMNTEAFF.

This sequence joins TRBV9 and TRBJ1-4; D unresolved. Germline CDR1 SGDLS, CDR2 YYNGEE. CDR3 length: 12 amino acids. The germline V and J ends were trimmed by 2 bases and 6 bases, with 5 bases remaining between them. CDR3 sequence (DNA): TGTGCCAGCAGCGTCATTTATGAAAAACTGTTTTTT. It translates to CASSVIYEKLFF.

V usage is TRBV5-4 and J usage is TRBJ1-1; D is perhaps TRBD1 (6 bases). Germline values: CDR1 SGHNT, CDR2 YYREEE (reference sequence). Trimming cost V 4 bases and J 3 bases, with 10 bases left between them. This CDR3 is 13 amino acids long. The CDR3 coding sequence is TGTGCCAGCAGCCAAGACAGGCACACTGAAGCTTTCTTT. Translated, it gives CASSQDRHTEAFF.

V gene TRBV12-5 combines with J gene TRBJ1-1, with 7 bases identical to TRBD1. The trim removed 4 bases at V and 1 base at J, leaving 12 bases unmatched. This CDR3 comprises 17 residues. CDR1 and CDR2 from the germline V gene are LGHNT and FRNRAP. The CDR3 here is CASGSRDSLLGNTEAFF. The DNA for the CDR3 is TGTGCTAGTGGTTCCCGGGACAGCTTATTGGGGAACACTGAAGCTTTCTTT.

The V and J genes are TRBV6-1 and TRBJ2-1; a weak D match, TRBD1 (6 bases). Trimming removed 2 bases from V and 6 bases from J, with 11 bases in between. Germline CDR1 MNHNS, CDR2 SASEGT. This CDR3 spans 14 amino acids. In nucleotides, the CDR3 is TGTGCCAGCAGTGAAAACAGGGCGGTCAATGAGCAGTTCTTC. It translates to CASSENRAVNEQFF.

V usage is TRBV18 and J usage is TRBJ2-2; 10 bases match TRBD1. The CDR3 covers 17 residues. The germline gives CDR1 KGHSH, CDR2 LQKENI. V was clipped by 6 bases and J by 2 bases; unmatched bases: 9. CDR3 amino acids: CASSQGQGKPNTGELFF. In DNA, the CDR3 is TGTGCCAGCTCCCAGGGACAGGGGAAACCAAACACCGGGGAGCTGTTTTTT.

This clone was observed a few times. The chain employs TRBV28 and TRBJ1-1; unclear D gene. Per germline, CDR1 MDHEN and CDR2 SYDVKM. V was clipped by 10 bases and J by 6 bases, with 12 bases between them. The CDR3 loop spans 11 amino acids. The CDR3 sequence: CATRPRAEAFF. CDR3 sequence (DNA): TGTGCCACCCGGCCAAGGGCTGAAGCTTTCTTT.

The CDR3 DNA reads as TGTGCCAGCTCAGGTACACTAGCGGGGGGGCTCAAGGCAGATACGCAGTATTTT. The encoded protein is CASSGTLAGGLKADTQYF. J is TRBJ2-3 and V is TRBV28, with 13 bases fitting TRBD2. The germline gives CDR1 MDHEN, CDR2 SYDVKM. V trimming: 8 bases; J trimming: 4 bases; junction bases outside the gene matches: 15. The CDR3 spans 18 residues. The full variable domain, completed using reference TRBV28 and TRBJ2-3, is DVKVTQSSRYLVKRTGEKVFLECVQDMDHENMFWYRQDPGLGLRLIYFSYDVKMKEKGDIPEGYSVSREKKERFSLILESASTNQTSMYLCASSGTLAGGLKADTQYFGPGTRLTVL.

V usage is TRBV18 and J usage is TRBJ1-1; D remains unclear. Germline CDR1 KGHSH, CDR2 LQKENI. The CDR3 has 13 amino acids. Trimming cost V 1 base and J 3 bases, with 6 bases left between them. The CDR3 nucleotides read TGTGCCAGCTCACCACGCGGGTACACTGAAGCTTTCTTT. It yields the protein CASSPRGYTEAFF. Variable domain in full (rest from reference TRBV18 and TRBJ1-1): NAGVMQNPRHLVRRRGQEARLRCSPMKGHSHVYWYRQLPEEGLKFMVYLQKENIIDESGMPKERFSAEFPKEGPSILRIQQVVRGDSAAYFCASSPRGYTEAFFGQGTRLTVV.

The CDR3 DNA reads as TGCGCCAGTGGCTCAGGGGGCAGCCAGTCCTACAATGAGCAGTTCTTC. This gives the protein CASGSGGSQSYNEQFF. The gene calls are TRBV5-1 and TRBJ2-1, with TRBD1 identical over 8 bases. Losses at the gene ends were 8 bases for V and 1 base for J; bases not matched to a gene: 11. The CDR3 has 16 amino acids. Germline CDR1 is SGHRS and CDR2 is YFSETQ.

The CDR3 reads CASSLGFGGQNTEAFF. The CDR3 nucleotides are TGCGCCAGCAGCTTGGGATTTGGGGGACAGAACACTGAAGCTTTCTTT. This chain joins TRBV5-1 and TRBJ1-1, with D possibly matching TRBD1 (6 bases). This CDR3 is built from 16 residues. Germline CDR1 SGHRS, CDR2 YFSETQ. V shed 0 bases and J shed 1 base, with 13 bases lying between them.

CDR3 coding DNA: TGTGCCAGCTCACCAGGCGAGGGGGGGCTAGGGACTGAAGCTTTCTTT. This gives the protein CASSPGEGGLGTEAFF. The chain carries TRBV18 and TRBJ1-1, with D perhaps TRBD1 (6 bases). The germline V gene has CDR1 KGHSH and CDR2 LQKENI. The CDR3 extends over 16 amino acids. V lost 2 bases to trimming and J lost 5 bases, with 18 bases between them.

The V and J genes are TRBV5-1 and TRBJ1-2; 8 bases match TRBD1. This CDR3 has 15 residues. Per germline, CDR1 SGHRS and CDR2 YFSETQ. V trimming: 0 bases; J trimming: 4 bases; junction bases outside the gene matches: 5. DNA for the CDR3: TGCGCCAGCAGCTTGGTTCAGGGGGCGATCTATGGCTACACCTTC. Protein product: CASSLVQGAIYGYTF.